The 21 T cell receptor beta chains listed next were all sequenced from one sample in a study of regulatory T cells in long-lasting Graves disease. Libraries of TCR beta came from iRepertoire HTBI primers plus Arm-PCR of CDR3 regions. Each CDR3 protein gets one entry after TCRdb re-called the multiplex PCR reads with MiXCR. This table has about 530,000 distinct CDR3 sequences, more than 15% appearing once. This sample's time point: newly diagnosed GD, antithyroid drugs for less than 3 months. PBMC RNA served as the TCR library source. The sample was also reused in another study, on T cells in Graves' hyperthyroidism and ophthalmopathy.

Source: peripheral blood mononuclear cells (PBMCs), taken at new diagnosis, from a patient treated with antithyroid drugs. These receptors came from a woman aged 35-65 years with Graves disease.

This clonotype was observed at least ten times. The chain uses TRBV4-1 and TRBJ1-1; tentative D call: TRBD1 (6 bases). The germline V gene has CDR1 MGHRA and CDR2 YSYEKL. V lost 0 bases and J lost 1, with 9 bases in between. The CDR3 sequence is 15 residues long. CDR3 loop: CASSQDGTPNTEAFF. In nucleotides, the CDR3 is TGCGCCAGCAGCCAAGATGGGACACCGAACACTGAAGCTTTCTTT.

V is TRBV29-1 and J is TRBJ2-7; 7 bases agree with TRBD1. Unmatched junction bases numbered 9, after V lost 6 bases and J lost 7 bases. Looked up from germline, CDR1 is SQVTM and CDR2 is ANQGSEA. The CDR3 contains 12 residues. The CDR3 nucleotides read TGCAGCGTACGAACGGACAGGCTTGAGCAGTACTTC. Protein: CSVRTDRLEQYF.

This clonotype has just a few counts. The V call is TRBV12-3 or TRBV12-4, the J call TRBJ1-5; 7 nucleotides align to TRBD1. This CDR3 is built from 15 residues. Losses at the gene ends were 6 bases for V and 5 bases for J; bases not matched to a gene: 10. CDR3 DNA sequence: TGTGCCAGCAGCTCAGGGGGACAGTTGGATCAGCCCCAGCATTTT. As protein: CASSSGGQLDQPQHF.

For this clonotype: A read error is possible here, since a much larger clone lies one base away. V and J are TRBV27 and TRBJ2-1; weak D call: TRBD2 (5 bases). CDR1 MNHEY and CDR2 SMNVEV come from the germline V gene (reference sequence). Trimming pared 6 bases from V and 7 bases from J, leaving 7 bases between. CDR3 length: 11 amino acids. Here the CDR3 reads CASSVANEQFF. In nucleotides, the CDR3 is TGTGCCAGCAGCGTAGCGAATGAGCAGTTCTTC.

The J gene is TRBJ1-2, the V gene TRBV20-1, with 7 positions matching TRBD1. Germline V CDR1 and CDR2: DFQATT, SNEGSKA (reference sequence). The length of the CDR3 is 13 residues. Unmatched junction bases numbered 11, after V lost 5 bases and J lost 8 bases. CDR3 protein: CSAGEGAGWGYTF. The CDR3 DNA reads as TGCAGTGCTGGGGAGGGGGCAGGGTGGGGCTACACCTTC.

This clonotype was observed at least ten times. V is TRBV6-1 and J is TRBJ1-3; D might be TRBD1 (6 bases). V lost 5 bases and J 3 bases, leaving 11 bases between the germline ends. The CDR3 has 14 residues. The germline V gene has CDR1 MNHNS and CDR2 SASEGT. Written as DNA, the CDR3 is TGTGCCAGCAGTCCAGACAGGCGTGGAAACACCATATATTTT. This gives the protein CASSPDRRGNTIYF.

The sample holds many counts of this clonotype. V gene TRBV11-2 combines with J gene TRBJ1-1; 8 positions agree with TRBD1. The germline V gene encodes CDR1 SGHAT and CDR2 FQNNGV. The CDR3 runs to 13 residues. J gave up 11 bases and V 2 bases, and 7 bases lay outside the gene matches. CDR3 residues: CASSLWETGEAFF. DNA for the CDR3: TGTGCCAGCAGCTTATGGGAGACAGGGGAGGCTTTCTTT.

This clonotype was counted between two and nine times. This chain connects TRBV29-1 to TRBJ2-5; 7 bases agree with TRBD1. CDR1 is SQVTM and CDR2 is ANQGSEA in the germline V gene. Trimming took 6 bases from V and 4 from J; bases not matched to a gene: 11. This CDR3 is 14 amino acids long. The CDR3 sequence is CSVPSRTGRETQYF. In nucleotides, the CDR3 is TGCAGCGTCCCGAGCCGGACAGGACGAGAGACCCAGTACTTC.

The chain links TRBV5-8 to TRBJ1-5, with D tentatively TRBD1 (5 bases). This CDR3 has 14 amino acids. V lost 6 bases, J lost 4 bases, and 14 bases lay in between. The germline gives CDR1 SGHTS, CDR2 YDEGEE. As DNA, the CDR3 is TGTGCCAGCACTTTAGGGACTAATAATCAGCCCCAGCATTTT. Translating gives CASTLGTNNQPQHF.

This clonotype was counted many times. The rearrangement links TRBV3-1 to TRBJ1-5; D is uncertain. The CDR3 totals 17 residues. V lost 0 bases to trimming and J lost 4 bases, with 16 bases between them. Germline assignment: CDR1 LGHDT and CDR2 YNNKEL (reference sequence). The CDR3 DNA reads TGTGCCAGCAGCCAAGACAGGCCCCACGGATCAAATCAGCCCCAGCATTTT. Translation gives CASSQDRPHGSNQPQHF.

This clonotype was seen a handful of times. The chain combines TRBV19 with TRBJ2-5; D is ambiguous. V lost 1 base, J lost 4 bases, and 13 bases lay in between. Germline CDR1 LNHDA, CDR2 SQIVND (reference sequence). This CDR3 contains 15 residues. Here the CDR3 reads CASSIGAEVRETQYF. CDR3 sequence (DNA): TGTGCCAGTAGTATAGGGGCCGAAGTGAGAGAGACCCAGTACTTC.

This clonotype was observed a few times. The rearrangement links TRBV18 to TRBJ1-5; D gene unclear. The CDR3 sequence is 12 residues long. Trimming removed 6 bases at V and 10 bases at J, with 13 bases between. Germline V gene sequence: CDR1 KGHSH, CDR2 LQKENI. The CDR3 region is CASSRTGAPQHF. As DNA, the CDR3 is TGTGCCAGCTCTCGGACGGGAGCCCCCCAGCATTTT.

In its sample, this clonotype was seen a few times. The chain carries TRBV3-1 and TRBJ2-1; 15 bases map to TRBD2. Germline V lookup: CDR1 LGHDT, CDR2 YNNKEL (reference sequence). CDR3 length equals 16 residues. V lost 1 base to trimming and J lost 15 bases; unmatched junction nucleotides: 10. Here the CDR3 reads CASSQASGTSGGSGFF. CDR3 DNA sequence: TGTGCCAGCAGCCAAGCGTCTGGGACTAGCGGGGGGTCGGGGTTCTTC.

This clonotype was seen a handful of times. This rearrangement joins TRBV27 to TRBJ2-7, with D possibly being TRBD2 (5 bases). With 1 base removed from V and 6 bases from J, the gap between germline ends came to 13 bases. CDR3 length equals 14 residues. Germline V CDR1 and CDR2: MNHEY, SMNVEV (reference sequence). The CDR3 loop is CASSLFAGEPEQYF. The CDR3 nucleotides read TGTGCCAGCAGTTTATTTGCCGGGGAGCCCGAGCAGTACTTC.

This clonotype was counted many times. The J gene is TRBJ1-5, the V gene TRBV2; a weak D match, TRBD1 (5 bases). Germline CDR1 and CDR2: SNHLY and FYNNEI. V lost 6 bases to trimming and J lost 0 bases, with 9 bases between them. The CDR3 runs to 14 residues. The CDR3 DNA is TGTGCCAGCAGGGGGGGGGATAGCAATCAGCCCCAGCATTTT. This translates into CASRGGDSNQPQHF.

The V gene is TRBV2, the J gene TRBJ2-3; 9 nucleotides line up with TRBD2. The CDR3 spans 18 residues. Germline CDR1 is SNHLY and CDR2 is FYNNEI. The J segment lost 2 bases and the V segment lost 2 bases, leaving 11 bases of the junction unmatched. CDR3 loop: CASSERWGLAPNTDTQYF. The CDR3 DNA follows: TGTGCCAGCAGTGAAAGGTGGGGACTAGCCCCCAACACAGATACGCAGTATTTT.

This clonotype has at least ten counts. This sequence joins TRBV12-3 or TRBV12-4 and TRBJ1-2; D possibly corresponds to TRBD1 (5 bases). V lost 4 bases and J 6 bases, leaving 6 bases between the germline ends. The CDR3 runs to 11 residues. The DNA of the CDR3 is TGTGCCAGCAGTTCGGGGGATGGCTACACCTTC. Residues: CASSSGDGYTF.

This clonotype was seen a few times. This chain connects TRBV19 to TRBJ1-6; D remains unclear. Trimming left V 1 base short and J 9 bases short, with 13 bases between. CDR1 and CDR2 from the germline V gene are LNHDA and SQIVND (reference sequence). CDR3 length: 15 residues. The CDR3 is CASSIGTDRGSPLHF. The CDR3 DNA follows: TGTGCCAGTAGTATAGGGACGGACCGGGGTTCACCCCTCCACTTT.

Note on this clonotype: A much larger clone is a single base away; this may be a read error. The chain uses TRBV5-1 and TRBJ2-1, with D possibly called TRBD1 or TRBD2 (5 bases each). Germline CDR1 SGHRS, CDR2 YFSETQ. The V gene lost 5 bases and the J gene lost 3 bases, with 18 bases spanning the gap. The CDR3 loop spans 16 amino acids. Here the CDR3 reads CASRLHGGTFYNEQFF. The CDR3 DNA follows: TGCGCCAGCAGGCTACATGGGGGAACTTTCTACAATGAGCAGTTCTTC.

This clonotype was seen repeatedly, ten times or more. At one end the junction does not follow the germline gene, possibly because of a read error. DNA for the CDR3: TGTGCCAGCCGGGAAAATTACAATGAGCAGTTCTTC. Translation: CASRENYNEQFF. V gene TRBV5-1 combines with J gene TRBJ2-1; TRBD2 is a possible D gene (5 bases). CDR3 length equals 12 residues. Per the germline V gene, CDR1 is SGHRS and CDR2 is YFSETQ.

V gene TRBV19 combines with J gene TRBJ1-2; D uncertain. V was clipped by 2 bases and J by 1 base, with 11 bases between them. The CDR3 covers 15 residues. Germline lookup yields CDR1 LNHDA and CDR2 SQIVND (reference sequence). The CDR3 DNA is TGTGCCAGTAGTATAAGCCACACTATTAACTATGGCTACACCTTC. This gives the protein CASSISHTINYGYTF.